Listed below are T cell receptor beta chains from one sample, sequenced in a study of T cell responses to AZD1222 COVID-19 vaccine. Data came from immunoSEQ multiplex PCR; TCRdb stores just in-frame clones and leaves some out. Among 130,000 to 150,000 clones, roughly 80% were seen once, and the ten largest hold 4.1%. The source was peripheral blood, collected on day 0 of MenACWY control vaccination. The receptor set was obtained from an adult in good health. CDR3s include the opening cysteine and the closing phenylalanine or tryptophan. A D gene is named only where the DNA matches it firmly. Size values are once, few and many counts, or a class for expanded clones, and some rows have none.

j_call v_call clone_size d_call cdr3_aa cdr3_nt
TRBJ2-1 TRBV14 - - CASSRPTGIYNEQFF TGTGCCAGCAGCCGGCCGACTGGGATTTACAATGAGCAGTTCTTC
TRBJ1-2 TRBV6-5 - TRBD1 CASSYTDRAYGYTF TGTGCCAGCAGTTACACGGACAGGGCATATGGCTACACCTTC
TRBJ1-5 TRBV4-1 few TRBD1 CASRDRVAYSNQPQHF TGCGCCAGCAGAGACAGGGTTGCCTATAGCAATCAGCCCCAGCATTTT
TRBJ1-4 TRBV19 - TRBD1 CASSIWGQNEKLFF TGTGCCAGTAGTATTTGGGGACAGAATGAAAAACTGTTTTTT
TRBJ2-5 TRBV7-2 - - CASSSPPGGETQYF TGTGCCAGCAGCTCCCCGCCAGGAGGAGAGACCCAGTACTTC
TRBJ1-3 TRBV7-3 few - CASSLMAGNTIYF TGTGCCAGCAGCTTAATGGCTGGAAACACCATATATTTT
TRBJ1-2 TRBV6-5 - - CASTLLGGHGYTF TGTGCCAGCACCCTCCTCGGAGGGCATGGCTACACCTTC
TRBJ1-4 TRBV5-4 - - CASSPGGGATNEKLFF TGTGCCAGCAGCCCCGGGGGGGGAGCAACTAATGAAAAACTGTTTTTT
TRBJ1-5 TRBV3-1/TRBV3-2 - TRBD1 CASSRGTVGNQPQHF TGTGCCAGCAGCCGGGGGACAGTCGGTAATCAGCCCCAGCATTTT
TRBJ2-2 TRBV5-4 - - CASSLGGSGELFF TGTGCCAGCAGCTTGGGGGGCTCCGGGGAGCTGTTTTTT
TRBJ2-7 TRBV5-5 - - CASSFRGVGTYEQYF TGTGCCAGCAGCTTTAGAGGGGTAGGCACCTACGAGCAGTACTTC
TRBJ2-2 TRBV2 - - CASKAHPGAGELFF TGTGCCAGCAAAGCCCACCCGGGCGCCGGGGAGCTGTTTTTT
TRBJ2-2 TRBV7-9 - TRBD2 CASSLVTAGFTGELFF TGTGCCAGCAGCTTAGTGACAGCGGGGTTCACCGGGGAGCTGTTTTTT
TRBJ2-5 TRBV5-5 medium-sized TRBD2 CASSLELAGGRETQYF TGTGCCAGCAGCTTGGAGTTAGCGGGGGGCCGGGAGACCCAGTACTTC
TRBJ2-3 TRBV29-1 - - CSVVGGLTDTQYF TGCAGCGTTGTGGGGGGCCTCACAGATACGCAGTATTTT
TRBJ1-2 TRBV6-5 - - CASSYSTWGADGYTF TGTGCCAGCAGTTACTCGACGTGGGGGGCGGATGGCTACACCTTC
TRBJ1-1 TRBV7-9 - - CASSLGASEAFF TGTGCCAGCAGCTTAGGGGCTTCTGAAGCTTTCTTT
TRBJ1-1 TRBV5-4 - TRBD1 CASSVPRQGNTEAFF TGTGCCAGCAGCGTCCCCAGACAGGGGAACACTGAAGCTTTCTTT
TRBJ2-1 TRBV11-3 - TRBD2 CASSPIAGGLGEQFF TGTGCCAGCAGCCCCATAGCGGGGGGGCTCGGGGAGCAGTTCTTC
TRBJ2-3 TRBV24-1 - TRBD2 CATSDPSSGVTDTQYF TGTGCCACCAGTGATCCTTCTAGCGGGGTAACAGATACGCAGTATTTT
TRBJ1-2 TRBV6-4 - - CASRGDGGKGYGGYTF TGTGCCAGTCGCGGCGATGGGGGCAAGGGATACGGTGGCTACACCTTC
TRBJ1-1 TRBV6-5 - - CASRGGPQGTEAFF TGTGCCAGCCGGGGTGGGCCACAGGGCACTGAAGCTTTCTTT
TRBJ2-4 TRBV6-2/TRBV6-3 - - CASSSILGLAKNIQYF TGTGCCAGCAGTTCGATTCTAGGGCTAGCCAAAAACATTCAGTACTTC
TRBJ1-2 TRBV5-1 - TRBD1 CASSSTGIYGYTF TGCGCCAGCAGCTCGACAGGGATCTATGGCTACACCTTC
TRBJ2-7 TRBV18 - TRBD1 CASSPRTGANYEQYF TGTGCCAGCTCTCCACGGACAGGGGCGAACTACGAGCAGTACTTC
TRBJ1-1 TRBV19 - - CASSEGGPFVEAFF TGTGCCAGTAGTGAGGGGGGCCCCTTCGTTGAAGCTTTCTTT
TRBJ1-1 TRBV21-1 - - CASSKCPARWSRLMNTEAFF TGTGCCAGCAGCAAATGCCCCGCAAGGTGGAGCCGACTCATGAACACTGAAGCTTTCTTT
TRBJ2-1 TRBV29-1 few - CSVPGLSYNEQFF TGCAGCGTCCCCGGACTGAGCTACAATGAGCAGTTCTTC
TRBJ2-2 TRBV18 - TRBD2 CASSPFVASGGRTGELFF TGTGCCAGCTCACCATTTGTCGCTAGCGGGGGGCGCACCGGGGAGCTGTTTTTT
TRBJ2-3 TRBV29-1 - - CSVGSGWGITDTQYF TGCAGCGTTGGGTCGGGCTGGGGGATCACAGATACGCAGTATTTT
TRBJ2-3 TRBV11-2 - - CASSQAPRTDTQYF TGTGCCAGCAGCCAAGCCCCCCGCACAGATACGCAGTATTTT
TRBJ2-6 TRBV7-6 - - CASSLGWAPLTSGANVLTF TGTGCCAGCAGCTTAGGTTGGGCTCCCCTTACCTCTGGGGCCAACGTCCTGACTTTC
TRBJ2-5 TRBV11-2 - - CASSGPRTEYQETQYF TGTGCCAGCAGCGGACCGCGGACGGAGTACCAAGAGACCCAGTACTTC
TRBJ2-7 TRBV4-1 once - CASSQVRRDEQYF TGCGCCAGCAGCCAGGTCAGGCGAGACGAGCAGTACTTC
TRBJ2-5 TRBV15 - - CATSRASTQYF TGTGCCACCAGCAGAGCATCTACCCAGTACTTC
TRBJ2-5 TRBV5-1 few TRBD2 CASSLDGRGAPETQYF TGCGCCAGCAGCTTGGATGGGCGGGGGGCCCCGGAGACCCAGTACTTC
TRBJ2-5 TRBV20-1 once - CSASLRPETQYF TGCAGTGCTAGTCTCCGGCCAGAGACCCAGTACTTC
TRBJ1-5 TRBV4-1 - - CASSQDRLSSYSNQPQHF TGCGCCAGCAGCCAAGATCGTCTCAGCTCTTATAGCAATCAGCCCCAGCATTTT
TRBJ2-5 TRBV4-1 - - CASSRLTGTQETQYF TGCGCCAGCAGTCGTCTGACAGGAACCCAAGAGACCCAGTACTTC
TRBJ1-1 TRBV29-1 - - CSVEQGFSTEAFF TGCAGCGTTGAACAGGGGTTCAGCACTGAAGCTTTCTTT
TRBJ1-5 TRBV7-9 few - CASSLATGPTQPQHF TGTGCCAGCAGCTTAGCCACAGGGCCCACACAGCCCCAGCATTTT
TRBJ1-4 TRBV9 few - CASSVAAGYFEKLFF TGTGCCAGCAGCGTAGCTGCAGGTTATTTTGAAAAACTGTTTTTT